One sample yielded the 7 T cell receptor beta chains listed below, sequenced in a study of CD8 T cells in ankylosing spondylitis. General observations from the study: Ankylosing spondylitis blood seemed to carry a telltale TCR beta motif made of fewer than ten highly homologous variants.

For these receptors, no antigen is known. TCRdb redid the calling of the 5' RACE reads with MiXCR, one entry per CDR3 protein. This table holds about 390,000 distinct CDR3 sequences, more than 20% found once. The sample taken for sequencing was blood, either unsorted or a sorted T cell fraction (not recorded which). Receptors originate from a male donor with ankylosing spondylitis.

The rearrangement joins TRBV6-2 or TRBV6-3 to TRBJ2-1; no clear D gene. CDR3 length equals 14 residues. V was shortened by 2 bases and J by 14 bases, with 19 bases between the two germline ends. Germline V gene data show CDR1 as MNHEY and CDR2 as SVGEGT. CDR3 DNA: TGTGCCAGCAGTTACGACCCGGACGACCATACTGAGTTCTTC. Translation: CASSYDPDDHTEFF.

A few counts support this clonotype. The chain is built from TRBV3-1 and TRBJ2-5, with D unresolved. With 6 bases removed from V and 7 bases from J, the gap between germline ends came to 21 bases. Germline V gene lookup returns CDR1 LGHDT and CDR2 YNNKEL (reference sequence). CDR3 length: 15 residues. The CDR3: CASRDPNPSKVTQYF. The DNA for the CDR3 is TGTGCCAGCAGGGACCCGAATCCCTCCAAGGTGACCCAGTACTTC.

This clonotype has a handful of counts. This chain uses TRBV15 with TRBJ2-1, with no clear D. The V end was cut by 0 bases, the J end by 0 bases, with 12 bases between. The germline V gene has CDR1 LNHNV and CDR2 YYDKDF (reference sequence). This CDR3 has 17 amino acids. The CDR3 loop reads CATSRDLRKSSYNEQFF. Written as DNA, the CDR3 is TGTGCCACCAGCAGAGATTTGCGCAAGAGCTCCTACAATGAGCAGTTCTTC. The full variable domain, completed using reference TRBV15 and TRBJ2-1, is DAMVIQNPRYQVTQFGKPVTLSCSQTLNHNVMYWYQQKSSQAPKLLFHYYDKDFNNEADTPDNFQSRRPNTSFCFLDIRSPGLGDTAMYLCATSRDLRKSSYNEQFFGPGTRLTVL.

This clonotype has ten or more counts. This chain links TRBV29-1 with TRBJ2-5; D gene uncertain. The CDR3 runs to 13 residues. Trimming took off 7 bases at V and 2 bases at J, with 14 bases between the two ends. The germline gives CDR1 SQVTM, CDR2 ANQGSEA. CDR3 loop: CSEGPGGQETQYF. CDR3 DNA: TGCAGCGAAGGGCCCGGTGGACAAGAGACCCAGTACTTC.

The table lists this clonotype with many counts. V is TRBV7-3 and J is TRBJ2-3; 10 positions match TRBD2. Per the germline V gene, CDR1 is SGHTA and CDR2 is FQGTGA. This CDR3 contains 15 residues. With V trimmed by 2 bases and J by 5 bases, 4 bases remained unmatched. In nucleotides, the CDR3 is TGTGCCAGCAGCTTAGGTCTAGCGGGAGTAGATACGCAGTATTTT. Amino acids: CASSLGLAGVDTQYF.

V is TRBV6-5 and J is TRBJ1-6; TRBD1 matches 7 bases. The germline V gene encodes CDR1 MNHEY and CDR2 SVGAGI. The CDR3 contains 14 residues. After removal of 5 bases from V and 11 bases from J, the junction contained 9 bases not matched to a gene. The DNA for the CDR3 is TGTGCCAGCAGTAACGACAGGGATTCGCCACCCCTCCACTTT. It codes for CASSNDRDSPPLHF.

V usage is TRBV6-4 and J usage is TRBJ2-1; 9 bases match TRBD1. The CDR3 covers 15 residues. The germline V gene has CDR1 MRHNA and CDR2 SNTAGT. V was pared by 5 bases and J by 4 bases, with 6 bases of the junction left unmatched. CDR3 coding DNA: TGTGCCAGCAGTCGGACAGGGGATCGGTACAATGAGCAGTTCTTC. Amino acids: CASSRTGDRYNEQFF.